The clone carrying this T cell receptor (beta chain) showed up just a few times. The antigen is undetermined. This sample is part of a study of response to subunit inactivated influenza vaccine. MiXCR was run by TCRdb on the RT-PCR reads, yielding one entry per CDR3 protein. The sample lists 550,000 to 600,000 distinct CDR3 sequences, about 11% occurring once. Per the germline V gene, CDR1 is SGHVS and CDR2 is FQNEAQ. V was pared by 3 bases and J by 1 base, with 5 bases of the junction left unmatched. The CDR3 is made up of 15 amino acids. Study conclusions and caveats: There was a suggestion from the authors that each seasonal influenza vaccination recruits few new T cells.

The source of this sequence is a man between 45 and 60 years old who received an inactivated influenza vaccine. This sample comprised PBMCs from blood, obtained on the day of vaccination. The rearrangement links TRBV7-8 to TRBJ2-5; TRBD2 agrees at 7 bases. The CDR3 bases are TGTGCCAGCAGCTTTACGACTAGCTTCCAAGAGACCCAGTACTTC. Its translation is CASSFTTSFQETQYF.